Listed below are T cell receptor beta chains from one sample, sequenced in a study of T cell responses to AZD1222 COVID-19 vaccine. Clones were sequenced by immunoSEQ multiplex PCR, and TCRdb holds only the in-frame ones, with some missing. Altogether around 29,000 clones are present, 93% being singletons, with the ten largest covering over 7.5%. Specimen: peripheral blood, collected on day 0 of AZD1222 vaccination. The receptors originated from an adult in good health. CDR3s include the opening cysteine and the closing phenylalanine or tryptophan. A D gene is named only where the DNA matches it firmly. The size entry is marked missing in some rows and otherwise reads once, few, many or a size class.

TGTGCCATCAACTGGGGAGGGGACGGCACCGGGGAGCTGTTTTTT	CAINWGGDGTGELFF	TRBV10-3	TRBJ2-2	-	TRBD2
TGCGCCAGCAGCCAGGAAACCTGGGGCGCTGAAGCTTTCTTT	CASSQETWGAEAFF	TRBV4-3	TRBJ1-1	-	-
TGTGCCAGTGGGGAAGAGACCCAGTACTTC	CASGEETQYF	TRBV12-3/TRBV12-4	TRBJ2-5	once	-
TGCGCCAGCAGCCCCGAGAGTGATCTTAGGTATGGCTACACCTTC	CASSPESDLRYGYTF	TRBV4-3	TRBJ1-2	few	-
TGCAGCGTTACAGGGATGGTACCGGGGGGAGCTGTTTTT	CSVTGMVPGGAVF	TRBV29-1	TRBJ2-2	-	-
TGTGCCAGCAGCCGCCTTGTCCAGGGGGCCGGGGCCAACGTCCTGACTTTC	CASSRLVQGAGANVLTF	TRBV7-6	TRBJ2-6	-	TRBD1
TGTGCCATCAGGGGGTTCTCCTACAATGAGCAGTTCTTC	CAIRGFSYNEQFF	TRBV10-3	TRBJ2-1	-	-
TGTGCCACCAGCAGAGGTCGGGGGGCCCGCTTTATGAACACTGAAGCTTTCTTT	CATSRGRGARFMNTEAFF	TRBV15	TRBJ1-1	once	-
TGTGCCAGCAGCGTCGGATTCGGGACGGGTAATGAAAAACTGTTTTTT	CASSVGFGTGNEKLFF	TRBV9	TRBJ1-4	-	-
TGTGCCAGCAGGAGCGACGGGGGCGGGGAGCAGTACTTC	CASRSDGGGEQYF	TRBV12-3/TRBV12-4	TRBJ2-7	-	-
TGTGCCAGCAGCCGAGGGACTGGCGCCTACGAGCAGTACTTC	CASSRGTGAYEQYF	TRBV11-2	TRBJ2-7	-	-
TGTGCCAGCAGCTTAGCGGGAGGTATGAATGAGCAGTTCTTC	CASSLAGGMNEQFF	TRBV7-9	TRBJ2-1	-	-
TGTGCCAGCAGTGGACTCCTCAAAACAACCTACGAGCAGTACTTC	CASSGLLKTTYEQYF	TRBV6-2/TRBV6-3	TRBJ2-7	-	-
TGTGCCAGTCAGCACAGGGATAGCAATCAGCCCCAGCATTTT	CASQHRDSNQPQHF	TRBV19	TRBJ1-5	few	-
TGTGCCAGCAGTTTACTAGCTACCGGGGAGCTGTTTTTT	CASSLLATGELFF	TRBV12-3/TRBV12-4	TRBJ2-2	-	-
TGTGCCAGCAGCCAAGCGGGGGGTGGCTACACCTTC	CASSQAGGGYTF	TRBV3-1/TRBV3-2	TRBJ1-2	once	-
TGTGCCAGCAGCCCAGGGACAGGGCCTTTCAATCAGCCCCAGCATTTT	CASSPGTGPFNQPQHF	TRBV7-2	TRBJ1-5	-	TRBD1
TGCGCCAGCAGCCCGGACAGGGAACAAGACTATGGCTACACCTTC	CASSPDREQDYGYTF	TRBV5-1	TRBJ1-2	-	TRBD1
TGTGCCAGCAATCAACCGGGACCCGGGCTCTTAAGGGTTGAAAAACTGTTTTTT	CASNQPGPGLLRVEKLFF	TRBV28	TRBJ1-4	-	-
TGTGCCAGCAGCCCCGGGGGGGTTAGCAATCAGCCCCAGCATTTT	CASSPGGVSNQPQHF	TRBV11-2	TRBJ1-5	once	-
TGTGCCAGCTCACCAGGGTTCTCTGGAAACACCATATATTTT	CASSPGFSGNTIYF	TRBV18	TRBJ1-3	-	-
TGTGCCAGCAGTTACGAAGCGGGAGGGTACAATGAGCAGTTCTTC	CASSYEAGGYNEQFF	TRBV6-5	TRBJ2-1	-	TRBD2
TGTGCCATCAGCCCCGACACTTATGGCTACACCTTC	CAISPDTYGYTF	TRBV10-3	TRBJ1-2	-	-
TGTGCCAGCAGCGTAGATCAGGGTATGGCTTTCTTT	CASSVDQGMAFF	TRBV9	TRBJ1-1	-	-
TGCGCCAGCAGCTTGGAACAGAACACTGAAGCTTTCTTT	CASSLEQNTEAFF	TRBV5-1	TRBJ1-1	few	-
TGCGCCAGCAGTACGGACTCTGGAAACACCATATATTTT	CASSTDSGNTIYF	TRBV10-1	TRBJ1-3	-	-
TGTGCCAGCAGTGACACTCGGGGAGCGGGAGATGACACCGGGGAGCTGTTTTTT	CASSDTRGAGDDTGELFF	TRBV6-4	TRBJ2-2	-	TRBD2
TGTGCCAGCAGTTCTGGGGGGGACCCCACAGATACGCAGTATTTT	CASSSGGDPTDTQYF	TRBV28	TRBJ2-3	-	TRBD2
TGTGCCAGCTCGCGACAGGGGGCGGGTTACACTGAAGCTTTCTTT	CASSRQGAGYTEAFF	TRBV18	TRBJ1-1	-	TRBD1
TGTGCCTGGAGGTTCAGGGTAGATCGCGAGCAGTACTTC	CAWRFRVDREQYF	TRBV30	TRBJ2-7	-	-
TGTGCCATTGGACAGGGCAGATACGAGCAGTACTTC	CAIGQGRYEQYF	TRBV10-3	TRBJ2-7	-	TRBD1
TGTGCCAGCAGCTTAGCCCCGAGGGGACCCAGCTATGGCTACACCTTC	CASSLAPRGPSYGYTF	TRBV7-2	TRBJ1-2	-	-
TGTGCCAGCAGCTTCACTTTAGCGGGAGCAAAGTTCTTC	CASSFTLAGAKFF	TRBV7-6	TRBJ2-1	-	TRBD2
TGTGCCAGCAGTGAAGTAGCCTTAGGGCCCCAGCATTTT	CASSEVALGPQHF	TRBV6-1	TRBJ1-5	-	-
TGTGCCAGTAGGGACAGGAGTTCTAACTATGGCTACACCTTC	CASRDRSSNYGYTF	TRBV19	TRBJ1-2	-	TRBD1
TGTGCCAGCAGTCCCCTCGGCCCGGAAGCTAACTATGGCTACACCTTC	CASSPLGPEANYGYTF	TRBV6-6	TRBJ1-2	-	-
TGCGCCAGCAGCTTGGCCCTCGGGGGGCGTGGGGCCAACGTCCTGACTTTC	CASSLALGGRGANVLTF	TRBV5-1	TRBJ2-6	-	-
TGTGCCAGCAGCACCGGTCGGGGGGCCAACGTCCTGACTTTC	CASSTGRGANVLTF	TRBV11-3	TRBJ2-6	-	-
TGTGCCAGCCACAGGGACAGGGGAAGCCCCGGGGCCAACGTCCTGACTTTC	CASHRDRGSPGANVLTF	TRBV7-9	TRBJ2-6	-	TRBD1
TGTGCCAGCAGTCCGGGGGTCTACTACGAGCAGTACTTC	CASSPGVYYEQYF	TRBV12-3/TRBV12-4	TRBJ2-7	-	-
TGTGCCAGCAGAATAGGGGGAGACCAGCCCCAGCATTTT	CASRIGGDQPQHF	TRBV7-2	TRBJ1-5	-	-
TGTGCCAGCTCAGCAGACAGGGTTGGACATGAAAAACTGTTTTTT	CASSADRVGHEKLFF	TRBV18	TRBJ1-4	once	TRBD1
TGTGCCAGCAGCCAAGAAAGGCAGGGGAGGGCTGAAGCTTTCTTT	CASSQERQGRAEAFF	TRBV4-2	TRBJ1-1	-	-
TGCAGTGCTGACCAGGAGACCCAGTACTTC	CSADQETQYF	TRBV20-1	TRBJ2-5	-	-
TGCAGCGCCACGAGAGCGGGAGGGATACAAGAGACCCAGTACTTC	CSATRAGGIQETQYF	TRBV29-1	TRBJ2-5	-	TRBD2